The T cell receptor (beta chain) under discussion was sequenced for a study of blood T cell repertoires in COVID-19. In the study overall: The United States, Italy and Spain were the sources of the acute and convalescent COVID-19 samples.

This table comes from immunoSEQ multiplex PCR, and its TCRdb copy is limited to in-frame clones, with some not included. This repertoire shows 75,000 to 95,000 clones, 90% found once; its top ten account for over 2.5%. This clone was observed a single time. The V gene's germline CDR1 is SGHTA and CDR2 FQGNSA. V lost 1 base and J lost 2; bases outside the gene matches: 3. The length of the CDR3 is 17 residues. This sequence was found in a human donor in a cohort sampled during active COVID-19. J is TRBJ2-3 and V is TRBV7-2; 13 bases agree with TRBD2. Sequencing input: peripheral blood. CDR3 region: CASSLGTSGGPTDTQYF. The CDR3 DNA follows: TGTGCCAGCAGCTTAGGGACTAGCGGGGGTCCCACAGATACGCAGTATTTT.